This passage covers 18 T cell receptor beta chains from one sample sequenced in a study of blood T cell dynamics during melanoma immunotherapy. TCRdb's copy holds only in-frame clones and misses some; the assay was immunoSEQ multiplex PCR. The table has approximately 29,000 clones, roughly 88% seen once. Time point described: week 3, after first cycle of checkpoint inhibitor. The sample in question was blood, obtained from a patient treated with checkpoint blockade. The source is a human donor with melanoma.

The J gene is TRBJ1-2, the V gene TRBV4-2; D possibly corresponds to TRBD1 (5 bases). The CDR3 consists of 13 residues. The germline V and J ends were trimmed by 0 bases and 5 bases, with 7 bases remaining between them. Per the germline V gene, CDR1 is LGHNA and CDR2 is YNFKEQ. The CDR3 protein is CASSQDPGYGYTF. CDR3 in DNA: TGTGCCAGCAGCCAAGATCCAGGGTATGGCTACACCTTC.

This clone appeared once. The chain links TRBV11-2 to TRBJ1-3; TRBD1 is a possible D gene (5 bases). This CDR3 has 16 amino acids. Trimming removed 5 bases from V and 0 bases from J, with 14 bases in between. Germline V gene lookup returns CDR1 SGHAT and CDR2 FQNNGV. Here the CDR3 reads CASSHIWGSSGNTIYF. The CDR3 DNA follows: TGTGCCAGCAGCCACATTTGGGGCTCCTCTGGAAACACCATATATTTT.

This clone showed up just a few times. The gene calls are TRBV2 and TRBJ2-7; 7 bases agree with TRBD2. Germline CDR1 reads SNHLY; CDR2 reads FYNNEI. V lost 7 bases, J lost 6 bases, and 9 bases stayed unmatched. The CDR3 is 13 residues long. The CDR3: CASNLSGEGEQYF. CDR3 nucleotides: TGTGCCAGCAATCTCAGCGGGGAGGGCGAGCAGTACTTC.

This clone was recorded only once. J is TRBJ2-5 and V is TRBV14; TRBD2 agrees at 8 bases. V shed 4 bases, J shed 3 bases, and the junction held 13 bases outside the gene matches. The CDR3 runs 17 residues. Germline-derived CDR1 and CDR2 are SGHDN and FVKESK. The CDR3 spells CASSPPWGSGDEETQYF. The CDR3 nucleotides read TGTGCCAGCAGCCCACCGTGGGGTAGCGGGGATGAAGAGACCCAGTACTTC.

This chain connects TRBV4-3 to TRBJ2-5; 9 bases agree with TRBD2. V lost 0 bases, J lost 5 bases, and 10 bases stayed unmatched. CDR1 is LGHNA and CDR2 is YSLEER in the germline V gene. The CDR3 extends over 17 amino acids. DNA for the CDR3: TGCGCCAGCAGCCAAGATCGCCTAGCGGGGATGGGGGAGACCCAGTACTTC. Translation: CASSQDRLAGMGETQYF.

The CDR3 is CASSPPLGETQYF. The CDR3 DNA reads TGTGCCAGCAGCCCTCCGCTGGGGGAGACCCAGTACTTC. The gene calls are TRBV7-9 and TRBJ2-5; D is uncertain. CDR3 size: 13 residues. CDR1 is SEHNR and CDR2 is FQNEAQ in the germline V gene (reference sequence). V lost 5 bases and J 5 bases, leaving 12 bases between the germline ends.

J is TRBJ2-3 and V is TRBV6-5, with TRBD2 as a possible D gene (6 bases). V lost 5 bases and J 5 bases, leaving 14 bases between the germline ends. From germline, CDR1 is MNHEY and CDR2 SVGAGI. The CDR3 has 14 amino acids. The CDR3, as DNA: TGTGCCAGCAGTCCTTTTCGGGGGATAGATACGCAGTATTTT. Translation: CASSPFRGIDTQYF.

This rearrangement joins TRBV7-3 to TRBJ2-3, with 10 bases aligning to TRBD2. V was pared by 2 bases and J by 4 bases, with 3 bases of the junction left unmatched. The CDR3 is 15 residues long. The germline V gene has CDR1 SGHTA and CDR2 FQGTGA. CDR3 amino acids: CASSLVAGGSDTQYF. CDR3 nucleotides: TGTGCCAGCAGCTTAGTAGCGGGGGGTTCAGATACGCAGTATTTT.

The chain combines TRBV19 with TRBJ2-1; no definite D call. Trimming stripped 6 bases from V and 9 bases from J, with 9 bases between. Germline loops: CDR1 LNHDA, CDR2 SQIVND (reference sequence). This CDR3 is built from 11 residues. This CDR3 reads CASRRNGEQFF. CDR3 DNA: TGTGCCAGTAGACGGAATGGTGAGCAGTTCTTC.

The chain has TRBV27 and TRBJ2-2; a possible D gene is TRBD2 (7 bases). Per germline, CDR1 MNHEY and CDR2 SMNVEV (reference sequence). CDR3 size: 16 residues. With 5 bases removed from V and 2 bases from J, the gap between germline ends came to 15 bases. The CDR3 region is CASSPRGPFNTGELFF. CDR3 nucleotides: TGTGCCAGCAGTCCGCGGGGGCCGTTCAACACCGGGGAGCTGTTTTTT.

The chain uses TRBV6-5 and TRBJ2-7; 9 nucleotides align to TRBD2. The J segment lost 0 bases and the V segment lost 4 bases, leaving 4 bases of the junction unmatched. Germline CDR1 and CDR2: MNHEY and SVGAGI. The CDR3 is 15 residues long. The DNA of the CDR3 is TGTGCCAGCAGTTTATCAGCGGGAGGCTCCTACGAGCAGTACTTC. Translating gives CASSLSAGGSYEQYF.

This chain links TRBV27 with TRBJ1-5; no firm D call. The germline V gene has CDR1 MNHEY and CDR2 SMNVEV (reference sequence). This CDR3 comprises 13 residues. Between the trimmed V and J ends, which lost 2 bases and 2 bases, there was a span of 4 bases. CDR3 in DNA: TGTGCCAGCAGTTTAGTGGGCAATCAGCCCCAGCATTTT. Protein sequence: CASSLVGNQPQHF.

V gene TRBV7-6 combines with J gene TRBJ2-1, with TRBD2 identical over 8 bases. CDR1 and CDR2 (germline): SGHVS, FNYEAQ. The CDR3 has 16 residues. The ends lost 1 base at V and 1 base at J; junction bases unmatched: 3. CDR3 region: CASSLEVAGSYNEQFF. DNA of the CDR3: TGTGCCAGCAGCTTAGAGGTAGCGGGGTCCTACAATGAGCAGTTCTTC.

The chain's CDR3 is CASKNLGDSNEQFF. The CDR3 bases are TGTGCCAGCAAAAACCTAGGGGATTCAAATGAGCAGTTCTTC. The chain links TRBV19 to TRBJ2-1; possibly TRBD1 for D (5 bases). V was clipped by 9 bases and J by 7 bases, with 19 bases between them. CDR1 is LNHDA and CDR2 is SQIVND in the germline V gene (reference sequence). The CDR3 is 14 amino acids.

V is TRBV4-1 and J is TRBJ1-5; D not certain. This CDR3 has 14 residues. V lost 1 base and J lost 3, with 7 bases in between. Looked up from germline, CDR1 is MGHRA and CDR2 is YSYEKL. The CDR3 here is CASSQVLANQPQHF. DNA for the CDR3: TGCGCCAGCAGCCAAGTTCTTGCCAATCAGCCCCAGCATTTT.

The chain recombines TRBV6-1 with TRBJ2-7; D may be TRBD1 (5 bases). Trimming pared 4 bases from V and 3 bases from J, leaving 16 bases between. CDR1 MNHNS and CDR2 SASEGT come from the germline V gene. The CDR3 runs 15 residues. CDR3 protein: CASSVRERQGYEQYF. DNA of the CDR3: TGTGCCAGCAGTGTCCGAGAGAGGCAGGGCTACGAGCAGTACTTC.

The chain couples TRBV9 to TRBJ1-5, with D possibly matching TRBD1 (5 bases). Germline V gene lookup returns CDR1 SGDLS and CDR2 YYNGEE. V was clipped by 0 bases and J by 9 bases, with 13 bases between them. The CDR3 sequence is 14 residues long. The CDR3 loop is CASSVVDGGGPQHF. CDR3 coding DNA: TGTGCCAGCAGCGTAGTGGACGGGGGAGGGCCCCAGCATTTT. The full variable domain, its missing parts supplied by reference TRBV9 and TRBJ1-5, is DSGVTQTPKHLITATGQRVTLRCSPRSGDLSVYWYQQSLDQGLQFLIQYYNGEERAKGNILERFSAQQFPDLHSELNLSSLELGDSALYFCASSVVDGGGPQHFGDGTRLSIL.

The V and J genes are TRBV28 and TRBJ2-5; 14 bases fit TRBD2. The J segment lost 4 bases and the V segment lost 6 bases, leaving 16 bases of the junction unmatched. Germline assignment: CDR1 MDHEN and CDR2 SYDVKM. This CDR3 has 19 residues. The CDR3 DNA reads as TGTGCCAGCAGCCCCTTACCGGGACTAGCGGGAGCAGAGCGAGAGACCCAGTACTTC. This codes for CASSPLPGLAGAERETQYF.